The source of this TCR beta chain is a study of shared clonotypes between healthy human individuals. Study conclusions and caveats: Sequencing of the sorted subsets was shown by rarefaction to be incomplete despite large depth.

The CDR3 loop spans 15 amino acids. Germline loops: CDR1 LGHNA, CDR2 YNFKEQ. Trimming removed 0 bases at V and 4 bases at J, with 12 bases between. Assay used: immunoSEQ multiplex PCR; TCRdb lists only in-frame clones, some missing. Here the sample spans over a million clones, about 77% being singletons. For this clone: As yet, its antigen is unknown.

The TCR was taken from a man aged 18 to 29 in good health. This chain joins TRBV4-2 and TRBJ1-2; D is unresolved. The sample comprised memory CD4+ T cells sorted from blood. The subset: CD45RA-negative fraction. CDR3: CASSQDLDPGYGYTF. For the CDR3, the DNA is TGTGCCAGCAGCCAAGATCTGGACCCGGGCTATGGCTACACCTTC.